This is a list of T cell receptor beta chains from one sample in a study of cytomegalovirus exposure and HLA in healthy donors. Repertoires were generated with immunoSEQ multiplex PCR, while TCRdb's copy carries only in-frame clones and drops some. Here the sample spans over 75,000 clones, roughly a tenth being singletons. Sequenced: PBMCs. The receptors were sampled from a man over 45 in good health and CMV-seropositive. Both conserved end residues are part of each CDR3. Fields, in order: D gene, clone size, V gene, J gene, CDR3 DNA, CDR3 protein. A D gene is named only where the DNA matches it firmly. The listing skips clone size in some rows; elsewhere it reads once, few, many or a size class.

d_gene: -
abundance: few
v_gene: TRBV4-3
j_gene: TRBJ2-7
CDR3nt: TGCGCCAGCAGCCAAGATGGCGGGATCGGCTACGAGCAGTACTTC
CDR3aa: CASSQDGGIGYEQYF

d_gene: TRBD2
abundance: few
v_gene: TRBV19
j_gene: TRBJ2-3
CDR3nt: TGTGCCAGTAGGAGTGTTGCGGCTAGCGGGAACTCTAGCACAGATACGCAGTATTTT
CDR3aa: CASRSVAASGNSSTDTQYF

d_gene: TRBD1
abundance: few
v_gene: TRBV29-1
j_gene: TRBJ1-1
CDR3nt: TGCAGCGCCCTTCCAGGGGGCTCGAACACTGAAGCTTTCTTT
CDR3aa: CSALPGGSNTEAFF

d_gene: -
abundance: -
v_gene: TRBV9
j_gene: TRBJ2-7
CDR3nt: TGTGCCAGCAGCGTAGATGGCGGGGAGCAGTACTTC
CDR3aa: CASSVDGGEQYF

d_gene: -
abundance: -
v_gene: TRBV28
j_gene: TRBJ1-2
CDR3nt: TGTGCCAGCAGTTTTACCCCTACCCCGGGGGGTGGCTACACCTTC
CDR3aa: CASSFTPTPGGGYTF

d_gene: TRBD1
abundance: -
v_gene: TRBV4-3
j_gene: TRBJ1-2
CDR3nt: TGCGCCAGCAGCCAAGAGCCCGGAAGGGGGCCTTATGGCTACACCTTC
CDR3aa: CASSQEPGRGPYGYTF

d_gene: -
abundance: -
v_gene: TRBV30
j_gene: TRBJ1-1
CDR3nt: TGTGCCTGGAGCGAGCTACGGACTGAAGCTTTCTTT
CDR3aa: CAWSELRTEAFF

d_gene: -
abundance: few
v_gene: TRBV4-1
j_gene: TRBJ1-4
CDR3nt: TGCGCCAGCACCCAAGCCTACCCACAGAGCCTTGCAACTAATGAAAAACTGTTTTTT
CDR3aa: CASTQAYPQSLATNEKLFF

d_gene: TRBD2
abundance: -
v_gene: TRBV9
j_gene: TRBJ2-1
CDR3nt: TGTGCCAGCAGCCCCCCTTGGACTAGCGGGGGGAGCTCCTACAATGAGCAGTTCTTC
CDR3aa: CASSPPWTSGGSSYNEQFF

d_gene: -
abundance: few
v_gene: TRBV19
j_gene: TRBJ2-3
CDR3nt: TGTGCCAGTAGTATAGGCGTCGCAGATACGCAGTATTTT
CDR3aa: CASSIGVADTQYF

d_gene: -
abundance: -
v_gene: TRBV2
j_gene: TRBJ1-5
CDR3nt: TGTGCCAGCGGAGTGAGCCTCGGCTTGTATAGCAATCAGCCCCAGCATTTT
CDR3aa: CASGVSLGLYSNQPQHF

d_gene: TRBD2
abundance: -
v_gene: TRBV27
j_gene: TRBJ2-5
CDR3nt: TGTGCCAGCAGTTTAGGGCTAGCGGGACGAGAGACCCAGTACTTC
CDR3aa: CASSLGLAGRETQYF

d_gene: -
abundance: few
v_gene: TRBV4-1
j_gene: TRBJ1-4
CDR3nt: TGCGCCAGCAGCCAAGATCCGTCAGGGGAGGAAAAACTGTTTTTT
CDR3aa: CASSQDPSGEEKLFF

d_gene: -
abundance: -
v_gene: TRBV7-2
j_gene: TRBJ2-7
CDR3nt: TGTGCCAGCAGCTTAGGGCACGGCAGCCAGGCGCAGTACTTC
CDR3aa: CASSLGHGSQAQYF

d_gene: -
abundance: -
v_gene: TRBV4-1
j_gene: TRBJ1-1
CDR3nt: TGCGCCAGCAGCCAAGTAGTACCGTCGAACACTGAAGCTTTCTTT
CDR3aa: CASSQVVPSNTEAFF

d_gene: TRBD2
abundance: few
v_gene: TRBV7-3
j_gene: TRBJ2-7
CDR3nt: TGTGCCAGCAGCTTAACCTTGGGACTAGCGGGAGGCGAGCAGTACTTC
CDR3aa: CASSLTLGLAGGEQYF

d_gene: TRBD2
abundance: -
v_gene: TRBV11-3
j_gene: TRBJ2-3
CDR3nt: TGTGCCAGCAGCTCAGGGACTAGCGGGACCACAGATACGCAGTATTTT
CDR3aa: CASSSGTSGTTDTQYF

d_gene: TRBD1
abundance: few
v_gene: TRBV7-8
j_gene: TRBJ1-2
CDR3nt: TGTGCCAGCAGCTTTGACCAGGGGGGTCTCTATGGCTACACCTTC
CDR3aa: CASSFDQGGLYGYTF

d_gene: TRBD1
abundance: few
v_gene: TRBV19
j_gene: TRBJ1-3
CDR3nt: TGTGCCAGTAGGGGGACAGACGTTACTGGAAACACCATATATTTT
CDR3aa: CASRGTDVTGNTIYF